The 2 T cell receptor beta chains listed next were all sequenced from one sample in a study of shared clonotypes between healthy human individuals. Clones were sequenced by immunoSEQ multiplex PCR, and TCRdb holds only the in-frame ones, with some missing. The sample has approximately 460,000 clones; roughly three quarters are singletons. The sequenced sample was PBMCs. These TCRs come from a woman in her thirties or forties in good health. Some clones in this sample may be carry-over from other donors' samples.

The rearrangement links TRBV10-1 to TRBJ2-1; tentatively, D is TRBD2 (5 bases). The V end was cut by 0 bases, the J end by 7 bases, with 16 bases between. Germline CDR1 reads WNHNN; CDR2 reads SYGVQD (reference sequence). The CDR3 extends over 16 amino acids. The CDR3 sequence: CASSESALVIGNEQFF. Here the CDR3 DNA reads TGCGCCAGCAGTGAGTCGGCACTAGTAATTGGAAATGAGCAGTTCTTC.

The chain recombines TRBV28 with TRBJ2-7, with TRBD2 matching over 9 bases. The CDR3 is 14 residues long. Germline CDR1 is MDHEN and CDR2 is SYDVKM. The trim removed 4 bases at V and 2 bases at J, leaving 3 bases unmatched. CDR3 loop: CASSSGGRAYEQYF. The CDR3, as DNA: TGTGCCAGCAGTTCGGGCGGGAGGGCCTACGAGCAGTACTTC.